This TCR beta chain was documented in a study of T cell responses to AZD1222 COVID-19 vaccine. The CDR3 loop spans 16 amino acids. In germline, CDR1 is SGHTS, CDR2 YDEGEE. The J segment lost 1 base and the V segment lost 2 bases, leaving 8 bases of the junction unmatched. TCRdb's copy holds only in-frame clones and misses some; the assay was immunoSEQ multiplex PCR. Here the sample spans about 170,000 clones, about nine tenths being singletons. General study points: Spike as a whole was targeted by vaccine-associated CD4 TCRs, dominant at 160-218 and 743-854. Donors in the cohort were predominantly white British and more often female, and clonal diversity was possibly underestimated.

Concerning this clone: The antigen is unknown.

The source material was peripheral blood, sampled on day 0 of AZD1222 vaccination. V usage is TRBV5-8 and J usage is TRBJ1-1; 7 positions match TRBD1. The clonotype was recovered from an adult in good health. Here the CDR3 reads CASSLGQALRNTEAFF. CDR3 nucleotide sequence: TGTGCCAGCAGCTTAGGACAGGCCCTTAGGAACACTGAAGCTTTCTTT.